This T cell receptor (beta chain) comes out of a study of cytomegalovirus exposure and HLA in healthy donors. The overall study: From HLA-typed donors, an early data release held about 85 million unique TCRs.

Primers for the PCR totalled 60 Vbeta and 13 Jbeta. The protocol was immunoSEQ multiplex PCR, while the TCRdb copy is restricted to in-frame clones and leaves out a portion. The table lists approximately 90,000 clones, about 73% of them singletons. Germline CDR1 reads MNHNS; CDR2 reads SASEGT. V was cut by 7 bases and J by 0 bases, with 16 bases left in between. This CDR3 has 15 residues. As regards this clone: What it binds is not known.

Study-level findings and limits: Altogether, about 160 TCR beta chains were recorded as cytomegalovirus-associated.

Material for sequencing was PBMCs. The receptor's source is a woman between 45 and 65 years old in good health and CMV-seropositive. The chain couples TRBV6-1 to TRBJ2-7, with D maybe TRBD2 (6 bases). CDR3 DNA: TGTGCCAGCAAATTGGCGGGACCCCTCTCCTACGAGCAGTACTTC. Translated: CASKLAGPLSYEQYF.